This T cell receptor (beta chain) is from a study of identical twins (TCRdb year 2016). Regarding the research as a whole: The study deep-sequenced TCR alpha and beta repertoires from monozygotic twins, unrelated adults of various ages and cord blood to test whether fetal clonotypes persist. Replicate twin experiments were performed at different times using different library preparation protocols to rule out contamination.

The CDR3 measures 14 amino acids from cysteine to phenylalanine. The kept DNA is CDR3 alone, 42 bases in frame from the first base. CDR1 and CDR2, per the germline V gene, are SGHDT and YYEEEE. V is shortened by 4 bases, J by 6 bases, and the region joining them spans 17 bases. With regard to this clonotype: Its antigen remains undetermined. No base quality values were provided; no much bigger clone lies one nucleotide off.

General findings and caveats noted by the study authors: Because the same donors could not be followed over many years, the conclusions depended on cross-sectional statistical analysis. In monozygotic twins, out-of-frame TCR alpha sharing was systematically underestimated by recombination models, although the models agreed with sharing between unrelated individuals. Compared with coincidental sharing between unrelated individuals, an excess of low generation-probability sequences was observed among out-of-frame TCR alpha sequences shared between twins. Invariant T cells such as MAIT and iNKT could partly confound zero-insertion analyses, though diverse VJ usage argued against this for most clonotypes. Excess twin sharing in beta out-of-frame sequences was weaker because fewer shared sequences lowered the signal-to-noise ratio. Abundant cord blood beta clonotypes had fewer insertions, young adult naive repertoires showed a similar but weaker trend, and memory repertoires showed no such trend.

All donors were healthy Caucasians. Three pairs of female monozygotic twins, all aged roughly 18 to 29 years, made up the twin cohort. Peripheral blood mononuclear cells were the source from which RNA for the TCR libraries was isolated. The library was made by 5' RACE. For sequencing, an Illumina HiSeq 2000 was employed. A universal primer binding site was introduced by template switching, and a unique molecular identifier was present in the final cDNA, enabling accurate counting of TCR cDNA molecules. Specific primers in the conserved constant-segment region were used to synthesize first-strand cDNA for TCR alpha and beta chains. Each cDNA library was double barcoded, with a SMART-Mk sample barcode plus Illumina barcodes, to control for contamination. TruSeq adapter sequences along with Illumina sample barcodes were introduced in two successive PCR steps. The Illumina HiSeq platform was used with custom primers to sequence TCR alpha and beta cDNA libraries. Per the source publication's procedure: Raw reads were processed with MiGEC to extract unique molecular identifiers, and MiXCR was used to determine CDR3 positions. For each individual, recombination models were inferred using an EM algorithm with the repgenHMM and IGoR tools. Shared clonotype analysis was performed with the tcR package in R, normalizing sharing by the product of cloneset sizes. To study raw recombination free of thymic and clonal selection effects, out-of-frame nonproductive sequences were analyzed. TCRdb reworked the public reads: Q25 trimming with fastp, MiXCR clone assembly, productive beta chains retained. Rows are unified per CDR3 protein, each entry keeping the most common DNA and genes. The V and J calls shown here were made by TCRdb, not taken from the authors' results. The sample table shows some 500,000 distinct CDR3 sequences, and nearly 10% are seen once. The ten largest account for under 3% of the sample.

This sample also appeared in a second study, on yellow fever vaccine responses in identical twins. Looking at the second paper: The T cell response to vaccination in identical twins was reported by the authors to appear partly convergent and partly personalized. In identical twins, the study followed T cell clones that responded to the vaccine with precision.

Sequencing was performed on PBMCs. This sequence uses TRBV5-6 and TRBJ2-7; the D gene is perhaps TRBD1, on 6 matching bases. This TCR derives from a woman younger than 35 in good health. Here is the DNA: TGTGCCAGCAGCGACCGGACAGTTCTTCTCGAGCAGTACTTC. Its protein is CASSDRTVLLEQYF. The CDR3 plus the reference TRBV5-6 and TRBJ2-7 genes for the other parts give the full variable domain: DAGVTQSPTHLIKTRGQQVTLRCSPKSGHDTVSWYQQALGQGPQFIFQYYEEEERQRGNFPDRFSGHQFPNYSSELNVNALLLGDSALYLCASSDRTVLLEQYFGPGTRLTVT.